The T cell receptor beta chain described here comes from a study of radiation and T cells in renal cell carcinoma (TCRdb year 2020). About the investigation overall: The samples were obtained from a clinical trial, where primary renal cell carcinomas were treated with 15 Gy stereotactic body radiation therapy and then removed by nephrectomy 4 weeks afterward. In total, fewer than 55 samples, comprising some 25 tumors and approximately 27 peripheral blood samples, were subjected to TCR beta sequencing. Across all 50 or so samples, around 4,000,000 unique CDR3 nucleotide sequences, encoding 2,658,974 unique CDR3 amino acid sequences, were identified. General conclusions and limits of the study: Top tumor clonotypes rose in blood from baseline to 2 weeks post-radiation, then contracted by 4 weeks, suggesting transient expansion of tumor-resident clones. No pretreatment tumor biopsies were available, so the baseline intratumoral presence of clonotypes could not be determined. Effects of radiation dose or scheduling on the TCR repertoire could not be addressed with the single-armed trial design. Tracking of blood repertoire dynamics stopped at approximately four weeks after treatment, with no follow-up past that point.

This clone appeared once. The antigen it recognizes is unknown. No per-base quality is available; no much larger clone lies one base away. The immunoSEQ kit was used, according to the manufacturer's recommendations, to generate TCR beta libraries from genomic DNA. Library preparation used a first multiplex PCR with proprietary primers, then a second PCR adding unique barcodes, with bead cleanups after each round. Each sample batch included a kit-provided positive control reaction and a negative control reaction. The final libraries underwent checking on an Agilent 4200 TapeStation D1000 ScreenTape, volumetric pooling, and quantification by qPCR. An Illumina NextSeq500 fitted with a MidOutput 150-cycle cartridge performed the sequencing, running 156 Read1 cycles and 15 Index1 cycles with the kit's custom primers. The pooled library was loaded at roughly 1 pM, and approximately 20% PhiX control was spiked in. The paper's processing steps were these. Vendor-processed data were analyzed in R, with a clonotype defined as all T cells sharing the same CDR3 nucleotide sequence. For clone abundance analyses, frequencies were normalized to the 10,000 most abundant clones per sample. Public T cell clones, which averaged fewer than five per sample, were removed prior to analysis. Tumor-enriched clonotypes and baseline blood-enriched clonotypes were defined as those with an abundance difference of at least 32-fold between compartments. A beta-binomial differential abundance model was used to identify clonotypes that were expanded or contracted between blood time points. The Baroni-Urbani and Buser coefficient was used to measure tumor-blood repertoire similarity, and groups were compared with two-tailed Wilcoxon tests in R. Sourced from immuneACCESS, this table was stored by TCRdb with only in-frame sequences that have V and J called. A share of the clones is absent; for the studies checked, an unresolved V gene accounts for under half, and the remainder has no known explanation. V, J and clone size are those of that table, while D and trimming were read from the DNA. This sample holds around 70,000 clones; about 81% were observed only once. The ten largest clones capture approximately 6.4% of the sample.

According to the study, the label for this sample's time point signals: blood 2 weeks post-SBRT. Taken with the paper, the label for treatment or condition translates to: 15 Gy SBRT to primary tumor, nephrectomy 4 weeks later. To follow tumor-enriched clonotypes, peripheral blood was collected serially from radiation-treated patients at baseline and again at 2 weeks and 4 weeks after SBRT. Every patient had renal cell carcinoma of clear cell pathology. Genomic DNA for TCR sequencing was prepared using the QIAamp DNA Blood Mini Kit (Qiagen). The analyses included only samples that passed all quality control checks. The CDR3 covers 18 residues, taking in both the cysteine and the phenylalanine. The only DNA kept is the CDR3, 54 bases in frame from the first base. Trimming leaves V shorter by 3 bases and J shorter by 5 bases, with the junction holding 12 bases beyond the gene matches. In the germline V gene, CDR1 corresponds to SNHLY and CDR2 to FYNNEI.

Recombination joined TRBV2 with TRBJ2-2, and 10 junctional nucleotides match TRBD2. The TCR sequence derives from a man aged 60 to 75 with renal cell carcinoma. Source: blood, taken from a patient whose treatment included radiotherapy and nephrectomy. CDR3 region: CASSDQREGLRETGELFF. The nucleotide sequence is TGTGCCAGCAGTGATCAGCGGGAGGGGCTTCGTGAGACCGGGGAGCTGTTTTTT.